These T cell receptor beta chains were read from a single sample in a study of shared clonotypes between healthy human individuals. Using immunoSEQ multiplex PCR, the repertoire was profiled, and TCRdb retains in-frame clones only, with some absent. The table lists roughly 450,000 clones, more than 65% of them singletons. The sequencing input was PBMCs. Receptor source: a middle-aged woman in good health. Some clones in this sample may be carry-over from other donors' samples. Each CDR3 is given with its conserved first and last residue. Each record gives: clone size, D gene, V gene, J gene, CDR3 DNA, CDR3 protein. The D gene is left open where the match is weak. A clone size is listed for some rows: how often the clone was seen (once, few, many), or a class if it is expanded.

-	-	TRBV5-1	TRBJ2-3	TGCGCCAGCAGCTTGGTAGAAGCAGATACGCAGTATTTT	CASSLVEADTQYF
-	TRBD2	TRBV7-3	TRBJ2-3	TGTGCCAGCAGCTTACAGGGGACTAGCGGGTCCCCAGATACGCAGTATTTT	CASSLQGTSGSPDTQYF
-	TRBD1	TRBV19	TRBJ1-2	TGTGCCAGTAGTGGACAGGGCTATGGCTACACCTTC	CASSGQGYGYTF
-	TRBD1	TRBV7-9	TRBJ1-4	TGTGCCAGCAGCTCCCCCGTTGACAGGGCCCTGGGAAAAACTGTTTTT	CASSSPVDRALGKTVF
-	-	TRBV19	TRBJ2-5	TGTGCCAGTACCCCAACAGGGTTCGGGCAGGAGACCCAGTACTTC	CASTPTGFGQETQYF
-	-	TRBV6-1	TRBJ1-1	TGTGCCAGCAGGGTGAGGGGATATATGGATGAAGCTTTCTTT	CASRVRGYMDEAFF
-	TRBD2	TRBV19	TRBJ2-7	TGTGCCAGTAGTACTCCGGGACTAGCGGCAAACGAGCAGTACTTC	CASSTPGLAANEQYF
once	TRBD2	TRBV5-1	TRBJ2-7	TGCGCCAGCAGCTTGGGACTAGCGGCACCCTCCGGGCAGTACTTC	CASSLGLAAPSGQYF
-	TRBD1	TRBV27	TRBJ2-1	TGTGCCAGCAGCATCAGACAGGGGTACAATGAGCAGTTCTTC	CASSIRQGYNEQFF
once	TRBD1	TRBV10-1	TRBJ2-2	TGCGCCAGCAGACCCGGGACAGGGGGCACCGGGGAGCTGTTTTTT	CASRPGTGGTGELFF
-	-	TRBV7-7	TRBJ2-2	TGTGCTAGCAGCTCGGCGCCGAACACCGGGGAGCTGTTTTTT	CASSSAPNTGELFF
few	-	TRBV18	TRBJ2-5	TGTGCCAGCTCACCACTAGGAGAGACCCAGTACTTC	CASSPLGETQYF
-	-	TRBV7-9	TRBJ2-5	TGTGCCAGCAGCTTAGTGGGTAAAGAGACCCAGTACTTC	CASSLVGKETQYF
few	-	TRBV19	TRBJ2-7	TGTGCCAGTAGTCGAGGCCGTTACGAGCAGTACTTC	CASSRGRYEQYF
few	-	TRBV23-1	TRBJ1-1	TGCGCCAGCAGTCAACTCAACAGGAAATTGAACACTGAAGCTTTCTTT	CASSQLNRKLNTEAFF
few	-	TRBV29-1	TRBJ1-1	TGCAGCGTTGGCGGGGCAGCTGAAGCTTTCTTT	CSVGGAAEAFF
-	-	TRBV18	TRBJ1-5	TGTGCCAGCTCACCCCGACTGGACAATCAGCCCCAGCATTTT	CASSPRLDNQPQHF
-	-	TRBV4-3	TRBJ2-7	TGCGCCAGCAGCCAATCAGGGGCCCGCTCCTACGAGCAGTACTTC	CASSQSGARSYEQYF